The 2 T cell receptor beta chains below come from one sample, sequenced in a study of low-dose radiotherapy and immunotherapy resistance in tumors. Time point of the sample: after trial treatment. The treatment here: LDRT plus nivolumab, ipilimumab, low-dose cyclophosphamide and aspirin (RACIN trial). TRAV and TRBV primers primed cDNA for both TCRalpha and TCRbeta. Amplification of TCRs used a constant-region primer and V-primer adapter for roughly 18 PCR cycles. TCRdb fed the reads into MiXCR, producing one record per CDR3 protein. This sample carries about 58,000 distinct CDR3 sequences, less than 30% of them seen once, and the ten largest clones take 5.5% to 8.5%. Material: PBMCs, obtained after low-dose radiotherapy plus immunotherapy. The receptors were gathered from a male donor with prostate cancer.

This clonotype was picked up many times. V gene TRBV20-1 combines with J gene TRBJ2-3, with D perhaps TRBD2 (6 bases). The CDR3 sequence is 16 residues long. The germline gives CDR1 DFQATT, CDR2 SNEGSKA (reference sequence). V dropped 0 bases and J dropped 2 bases, with 15 bases sitting between them. The CDR3 DNA sequence: TGCAGTGCTAGAGATACTAGTGGCGGGAACACAGATACGCAGTATTTT. Translating gives CSARDTSGGNTDTQYF.

This clonotype appeared many times. This chain joins TRBV14 and TRBJ2-7; TRBD2 aligns across 8 bases. The length of the CDR3 is 16 residues. Germline lookup yields CDR1 SGHDN and CDR2 FVKESK. J gave up 3 bases and V 0 bases, and 7 bases lay outside the gene matches. CDR3 sequence: CASSQDPGGENYEQYF. The DNA of the CDR3 is TGTGCCAGCAGCCAAGATCCGGGGGGGGAGAACTACGAGCAGTACTTC.